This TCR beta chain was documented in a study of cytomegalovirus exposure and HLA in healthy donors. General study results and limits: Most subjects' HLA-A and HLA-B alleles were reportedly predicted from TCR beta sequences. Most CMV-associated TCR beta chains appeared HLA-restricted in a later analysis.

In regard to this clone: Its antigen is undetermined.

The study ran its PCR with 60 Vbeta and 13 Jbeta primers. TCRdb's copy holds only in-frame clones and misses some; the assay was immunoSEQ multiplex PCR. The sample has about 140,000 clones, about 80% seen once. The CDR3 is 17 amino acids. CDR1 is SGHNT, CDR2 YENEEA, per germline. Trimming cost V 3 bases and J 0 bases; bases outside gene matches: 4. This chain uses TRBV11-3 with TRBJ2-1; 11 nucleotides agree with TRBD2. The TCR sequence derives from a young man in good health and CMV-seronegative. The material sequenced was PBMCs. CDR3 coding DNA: TGTGCCAGCAGCTTTGAAACTAGCGGGAGCTCCTACAATGAGCAGTTCTTC. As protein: CASSFETSGSSYNEQFF.